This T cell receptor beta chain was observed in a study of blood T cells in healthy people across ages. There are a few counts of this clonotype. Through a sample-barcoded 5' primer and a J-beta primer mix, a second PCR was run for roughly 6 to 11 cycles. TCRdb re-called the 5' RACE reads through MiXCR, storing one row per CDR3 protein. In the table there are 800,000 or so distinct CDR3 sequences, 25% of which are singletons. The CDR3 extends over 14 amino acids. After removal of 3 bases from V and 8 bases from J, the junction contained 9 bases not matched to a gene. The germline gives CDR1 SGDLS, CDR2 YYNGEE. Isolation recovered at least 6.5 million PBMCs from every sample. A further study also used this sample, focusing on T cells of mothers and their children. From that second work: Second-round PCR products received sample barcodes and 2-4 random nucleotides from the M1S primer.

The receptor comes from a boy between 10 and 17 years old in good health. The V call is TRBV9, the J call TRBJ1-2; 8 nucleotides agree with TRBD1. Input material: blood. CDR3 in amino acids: CASSGGQGSSGYTF. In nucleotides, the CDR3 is TGTGCCAGCAGCGGCGGACAGGGTTCCTCCGGCTACACCTTC.